This T cell receptor beta chain was profiled in a study of shared clonotypes between healthy human individuals. V shed 7 bases and J shed 7 bases, with 14 bases lying between them. The germline V gene has CDR1 LNHDA and CDR2 SQIVND (reference sequence). The CDR3 runs to 13 residues. A CD45RA-negative memory subset and a CD45RA+ naive subset were separated from the CD4+ cells. The assay was immunoSEQ multiplex PCR, and TCRdb's table has in-frame clones only and misses some. The sample has 600,000 to 750,000 clones, 55% to 80% seen once. Concerning this clone: No antigen is known for it.

Whole-study findings and limits: Incomplete sequencing of sorted subsets was indicated by rarefaction despite large depth. The study found about 5% of naive CD4 clonotypes shared across four donors.

Sequenced material: memory CD4+ T cells sorted from blood. Indicated subset: CD45RA-negative fraction. The source is a woman in her 30s in good health. This chain joins TRBV19 and TRBJ2-1; D possibly corresponds to TRBD1 (5 bases). CDR3 in amino acids: CASNRRKGNEQFF. The CDR3 region has the DNA TGTGCCAGTAATCGACGCAAGGGGAATGAGCAGTTCTTC.